The present TCR beta chain was sequenced within a study of T cell changes during pregnancy in multiple sclerosis. This CDR3 comprises 15 residues. Per the germline V gene, CDR1 is SGHTS and CDR2 is YDEGEE. Germline trimming cut 1 base from V and 5 bases from J; bases unmatched to any gene: 7. TCRdb's copy holds only in-frame clones and misses some; the assay was immunoSEQ multiplex PCR. The data show about 80,000 clones, 89% seen once. Sequenced material: peripheral blood, taken before pregnancy. V gene TRBV5-8 combines with J gene TRBJ2-5; 8 nucleotides match TRBD2. The receptor's source is a female donor with multiple sclerosis, enrolled in a pregnancy study. CDR3: CASSLRGTRDETQYF. CDR3 sequence (DNA): TGTGCCAGCAGCTTGCGGGGGACTAGGGACGAGACCCAGTACTTC.